Below, one T cell receptor beta chain is given with its context. This entry comes from a study of blood T cell repertoires in COVID-19. The CDR3 totals 14 residues. With 8 bases removed from V and 1 base from J, the gap between germline ends came to 14 bases. The V gene's germline CDR1 is MNHEY and CDR2 SVGAGI. In the source study's methods: For nucleated cells, counts were estimated from reference gene primer amplification. Sequencing was performed with immunoSEQ multiplex PCR; in TCRdb, only in-frame clones are kept and a portion is missing. The DNA was the basis for D and trimming; V, J and clone size are from that table. The sample contains over 150,000 clones, about 80% of which appear only once.

The V call is TRBV6-5, the J call TRBJ1-1; D might be TRBD1 (6 bases). This TCR was sampled from a woman aged 55-70 years with acute or convalescent COVID-19. The sequenced sample consisted of peripheral blood. The CDR3 coding sequence is TGTGCCAGCCTAGGACAGTTGGAGAACACTGAAGCTTTCTTT. Its translation is CASLGQLENTEAFF.